The 26 T cell receptor beta chains listed next were all sequenced from one sample in a study of cytomegalovirus exposure and HLA in healthy donors (TCRdb year 2017). The library was generated by the immunoSEQ multiplex PCR assay. For the multiplex PCR, a mixture combining 60 forward primers for TCR Vbeta segments and 13 reverse primers for TCR Jbeta segments was used. Not all clones reach the TCRdb copy of this immuneACCESS table, which keeps in-frame sequences only. Checked studies attribute under half of the gap to unresolved V genes and leave the rest unexplained. For this sample the table gives 200,000 to 300,000 clones, of which 80% to 90% were detected only once. The top ten clones comprise 2% to 2.5% of the sample. Source material: PBMCs. These receptors were obtained from a woman in her thirties or forties in good health and CMV-seropositive.

The V and J genes are TRBV19 and TRBJ2-3; tentatively, D is TRBD2 (6 bases). This CDR3 is 15 amino acids long. Germline CDR1 reads LNHDA; CDR2 reads SQIVND (reference sequence). V gave up 7 bases and J gave up 0 bases, with 14 bases separating them. CDR3 sequence: CASTLSGSSTDTQYF. As DNA, the CDR3 is TGTGCCAGTACCCTTAGCGGCTCTAGCACAGATACGCAGTATTTT.

This clone was seen a handful of times. The genes are TRBV28 and TRBJ2-3; 7 bases map to TRBD2. Germline V gene sequence: CDR1 MDHEN, CDR2 SYDVKM. The length of the CDR3 is 15 residues. Trimming removed 2 bases from V and 1 base from J; junction bases left unmatched: 3. The CDR3 spells CASSLRTRGTDTQYF. CDR3 bases: TGTGCCAGCAGTTTACGGACTAGGGGCACAGATACGCAGTATTTT. Together with reference TRBV28 and TRBJ2-3, the CDR3 gives the full variable domain: DVKVTQSSRYLVKRTGEKVFLECVQDMDHENMFWYRQDPGLGLRLIYFSYDVKMKEKGDIPEGYSVSREKKERFSLILESASTNQTSMYLCASSLRTRGTDTQYFGPGTRLTVL.

This chain uses TRBV11-3 with TRBJ2-1; D remains ambiguous. Germline V lookup: CDR1 SGHNT, CDR2 YENEEA. The CDR3 has 14 amino acids. The ends were cut back, 0 bases at V and 5 bases at J, with 8 bases in the middle. CDR3 in DNA: TGTGCCAGCAGCTTAGATGCGGCTAACAATGAGCAGTTCTTC. Translated, it gives CASSLDAANNEQFF.

This clone came up once. This chain uses TRBV5-1 with TRBJ2-3; TRBD2 aligns across 8 bases. V gave up 3 bases and J gave up 7 bases; unmatched junction bases: 10. The V gene's germline CDR1 is SGHRS and CDR2 YFSETQ. The CDR3 runs 15 residues. The CDR3 loop is CASSSNGRAVNTQYF. In nucleotides, the CDR3 is TGCGCCAGCAGCTCGAACGGGAGGGCCGTGAATACGCAGTATTTT.

This clone was seen only a few times. The chain is built from TRBV6-6 and TRBJ2-1; 13 positions agree with TRBD2. The CDR3 has 13 residues. Germline V gene lookup returns CDR1 MNHNY and CDR2 SVGAGI (reference sequence). V was clipped by 6 bases and J by 12 bases; unmatched bases: 5. Here the CDR3 DNA reads TGTGCCAGCAGCGGACTAGCGGGAGCGGTGCAGTTCTTC. Its translation is CASSGLAGAVQFF.

The rearrangement links TRBV9 to TRBJ2-3; the match to TRBD2 covers 13 bases. Losses at the gene ends were 0 bases for V and 5 bases for J; bases not matched to a gene: 9. CDR3 length: 18 amino acids. Germline-derived CDR1 and CDR2 are SGDLS and YYNGEE. The CDR3 DNA follows: TGTGCCAGCAGCGTAGGGACTAGCGGGAGAGTTCGTGGAGATACGCAGTATTTT. Its protein is CASSVGTSGRVRGDTQYF.

Points on this clone: The same CDR3 can be traced to other DNA sequences in this sample. The chain uses TRBV28 and TRBJ1-2, with 7 bases fitting TRBD1. Unmatched junction bases numbered 5, after V lost 6 bases and J lost 4 bases. Germline V gene lookup returns CDR1 MDHEN and CDR2 SYDVKM. The CDR3 totals 13 residues. The chain's CDR3 is CASRPDRAYGYTF. The CDR3 DNA reads as TGTGCCAGCAGACCAGACAGGGCCTATGGCTACACCTTC.

The rearrangement joins TRBV29-1 to TRBJ1-2; tentatively, D is TRBD1 (5 bases). CDR3 length: 15 residues. V lost 5 bases and J 7 bases, leaving 23 bases between the germline ends. The germline V gene has CDR1 SQVTM and CDR2 ANQGSEA. In DNA, the CDR3 is TGCAGCGTTATCGACAGCGGGAAATCTATCGCTGGCTACACCTTC. Amino acid sequence: CSVIDSGKSIAGYTF.

The chain carries TRBV5-1 and TRBJ2-2; D is perhaps TRBD1 (5 bases). This CDR3 contains 16 residues. The V gene lost 0 bases and the J gene lost 4 bases, with 13 bases spanning the gap. From germline, CDR1 is SGHRS and CDR2 YFSETQ. The CDR3 DNA is TGCGCCAGCAGCTTGGGGGGCCTAGGAGTCACCGGGGAGCTGTTTTTT. This sequence encodes CASSLGGLGVTGELFF. The complete variable domain, with remaining parts taken from reference TRBV5-1 and TRBJ2-2, reads KAGVTQTPRYLIKTRGQQVTLSCSPISGHRSVSWYQQTPGQGLQFLFEYFSETQRNKGNFPGRFSGRQFSNSRSEMNVSTLELGDSALYLCASSLGGLGVTGELFFGEGSRLTVL.

This chain links TRBV5-5 with TRBJ2-2, with 11 bases lining up with TRBD1. V was clipped by 4 bases and J by 1 base; unmatched bases: 6. Germline CDR1 and CDR2: SGHKS and YYEKEE (reference sequence). CDR3 length equals 17 residues. The CDR3 spells CASSLQGTGGNTGELFF. CDR3 coding DNA: TGTGCCAGCAGCCTCCAGGGGACAGGGGGGAACACCGGGGAGCTGTTTTTT.

The rearrangement uses TRBV11-3 and TRBJ1-2; D possibly corresponds to TRBD1 (6 bases). V lost 1 base and J lost 4, with 10 bases in between. CDR3 length: 14 residues. Germline V gene lookup returns CDR1 SGHNT and CDR2 YENEEA. The CDR3 here is CASSLAAGAYGYTF. The CDR3 DNA sequence: TGTGCCAGCAGCTTAGCTGCGGGGGCCTATGGCTACACCTTC. Together with reference TRBV11-3 and TRBJ1-2, the CDR3 gives the full variable domain: EAGVVQSPRYKIIEKKQPVAFWCNPISGHNTLYWYLQNLGQGPELLIRYENEEAVDDSQLPKDRFSAERLKGVDSTLKIQPAELGDSAVYLCASSLAAGAYGYTFGSGTRLTVV.

This clone was recorded only once. This sequence joins TRBV25-1 and TRBJ2-3; D is perhaps TRBD2 (6 bases). The CDR3 has 15 residues. V gave up 3 bases and J gave up 2 bases, with 12 bases separating them. Per germline, CDR1 MGHDK and CDR2 SYGVNS. The CDR3 nucleotides read TGTGCCAGCAGTGACAGCGGGTCCTTCACAGATACGCAGTATTTT. Translating it yields CASSDSGSFTDTQYF.

This chain connects TRBV5-6 to TRBJ2-7; 10 bases fit TRBD2. V trimming: 2 bases; J trimming: 6 bases; junction bases outside the gene matches: 5. CDR1 is SGHDT and CDR2 is YYEEEE in the germline V gene. This CDR3 region has 14 residues. CDR3 DNA sequence: TGTGCCAGCAGCTTTCTAGCGGGAGTTGGCGAGCAGTACTTC. It yields the protein CASSFLAGVGEQYF.

This clone showed up just a few times. This chain connects TRBV12-5 to TRBJ1-2; D perhaps matches TRBD1 (5 bases). The germline V and J ends were trimmed by 1 base and 1 base, with 10 bases remaining between them. CDR1 is LGHNT, CDR2 FRNRAP, per germline. The CDR3 spans 15 residues. CDR3 nucleotide sequence: TGTGCTAGTGGTTTGGGAGACAGCCATAACTATGGCTACACCTTC. Translating gives CASGLGDSHNYGYTF. The full variable domain, in which reference TRBV12-5 and TRBJ1-2 provide the parts outside the CDR3, is DARVTQTPRHKVTEMGQEVTMRCQPILGHNTVFWYRQTMMQGLELLAYFRNRAPLDDSGMPKDRFSAEMPDATLATLKIQPSEPRDSAVYFCASGLGDSHNYGYTFGSGTRLTVV.

The chain couples TRBV28 to TRBJ1-2; 7 nucleotides agree with TRBD1. The CDR3 runs 14 residues. Looked up from germline, CDR1 is MDHEN and CDR2 is SYDVKM. V trimming: 6 bases; J trimming: 4 bases; junction bases outside the gene matches: 8. The CDR3 DNA reads TGTGCCAGCAGCACAGGGCAGGGGGTCTATGGCTACACCTTC. Translation gives CASSTGQGVYGYTF.

This clone was counted a few times. The V gene is TRBV6-6, the J gene TRBJ2-3; weak D call: TRBD1 (5 bases). The CDR3 has 13 amino acids. The germline V and J ends were trimmed by 6 bases and 3 bases, with 10 bases remaining between them. The V gene's germline CDR1 is MNHNY and CDR2 SVGAGI (reference sequence). CDR3 region: CASRLHRTDTQYF. The CDR3 DNA follows: TGTGCCAGCAGACTCCACAGGACAGATACGCAGTATTTT.

As for this clone: Other DNA sequences of this sample code for an identical CDR3. The rearrangement joins TRBV7-9 to TRBJ1-4; D call uncertain. Germline CDR1 reads SEHNR; CDR2 reads FQNEAQ (reference sequence). The CDR3 sequence is 13 residues long. V lost 0 bases and J 7 bases, leaving 6 bases between the germline ends. The CDR3 DNA reads TGTGCCAGCAGCTTAGCTCCGGGTGAAAAACTGTTTTTT. Protein: CASSLAPGEKLFF.

Only a few counts were recorded for this clone. The chain joins TRBV15 to TRBJ1-2; D is undetermined. The CDR3 extends over 14 amino acids. V was clipped by 6 bases and J by 6 bases, with 17 bases between them. Germline assignment: CDR1 LNHNV and CDR2 YYDKDF (reference sequence). CDR3: CATSREEVIDGYTF. In nucleotides, the CDR3 is TGTGCCACCAGTAGGGAGGAGGTTATAGATGGCTACACCTTC. Full variable domain (missing parts from reference TRBV15 and TRBJ1-2): DAMVIQNPRYQVTQFGKPVTLSCSQTLNHNVMYWYQQKSSQAPKLLFHYYDKDFNNEADTPDNFQSRRPNTSFCFLDIRSPGLGDTAMYLCATSREEVIDGYTFGSGTRLTVV.

The chain recombines TRBV30 with TRBJ1-1; D perhaps matches TRBD1 (5 bases). The CDR3 length is 12 residues. The V gene lost 0 bases and the J gene lost 6 bases, with 8 bases spanning the gap. From germline, CDR1 is GTSNPN and CDR2 SVGIG (reference sequence). The CDR3 loop is CAWSVGAAEAFF. Written as DNA, the CDR3 is TGTGCCTGGAGTGTAGGGGCGGCTGAAGCTTTCTTT.

The CDR3 loop is CAWSGGSYYTDTQYF. The CDR3 coding sequence is TGTGCCTGGAGCGGGGGTAGCTACTACACAGATACGCAGTATTTT. The rearrangement links TRBV30 to TRBJ2-3, with D maybe TRBD2 (6 bases). There are 15 residues in the CDR3. The V and J ends lost 3 bases and 2 bases respectively, with 15 bases between them. Germline V gives CDR1 GTSNPN, CDR2 SVGIG (reference sequence).

J is TRBJ2-2 and V is TRBV10-3; 8 bases are a match to TRBD2. This CDR3 region has 15 residues. Germline V gene lookup returns CDR1 ENHRY and CDR2 SYGVKD. J was trimmed by 0 bases and V by 7 bases; bases with no gene match: 4. The CDR3 DNA reads as TGTGCCATCAAAAGCGGGAGAGCGAACACCGGGGAGCTGTTTTTT. Protein: CAIKSGRANTGELFF.

This rearrangement joins TRBV14 to TRBJ2-7; the match to TRBD2 covers 8 bases. From germline, CDR1 is SGHDN and CDR2 FVKESK. V was pared by 2 bases and J by 0 bases, with 3 bases of the junction left unmatched. CDR3 length: 15 amino acids. The CDR3 DNA follows: TGTGCCAGCAGCCAACGGCTAGCGGGCTCCTACGAGCAGTACTTC. Its protein is CASSQRLAGSYEQYF. Together with reference TRBV14 and TRBJ2-7, the CDR3 gives the full variable domain: EAGVTQFPSHSVIEKGQTVTLRCDPISGHDNLYWYRRVMGKEIKFLLHFVKESKQDESGMPNNRFLAERTGGTYSTLKVQPAELEDSGVYFCASSQRLAGSYEQYFGPGTRLTVT.

The chain carries TRBV25-1 and TRBJ2-5; TRBD2 aligns across 10 bases. CDR1 and CDR2 (germline): MGHDK, SYGVNS. Trimming at V came to 1 base and at J to 4 bases, leaving 6 bases not matched to a gene. CDR3 length equals 16 residues. The CDR3 region is CASSESASGSPETQYF. CDR3 coding DNA: TGTGCCAGCAGTGAATCGGCTAGCGGGAGTCCAGAGACCCAGTACTTC.

V is TRBV2 and J is TRBJ2-5; possibly TRBD2 for D (5 bases). The end of the DNA fits TRBJ2-7 better, so the J call may be wrong. The CDR3 sequence is 16 residues long. Germline assignment: CDR1 SNHLY and CDR2 FYNNEI. CDR3 protein: CASSRHLLGEGYEQYF. CDR3 nucleotide sequence: TGTGCCAGCAGTCGTCACCTACTTGGCGAGGGCTACGAGCAGTACTTC.

The chain is built from TRBV19 and TRBJ1-2; D is uncertain. Germline CDR1 reads LNHDA; CDR2 reads SQIVND (reference sequence). The ends were cut back, 3 bases at V and 2 bases at J, with 7 bases in the middle. The CDR3 runs to 13 residues. The CDR3 protein is CASSMSLNYGYTF. The CDR3, as DNA: TGTGCCAGTAGTATGAGTCTCAACTATGGCTACACCTTC.

CDR3 in amino acids: CASSMGLVISDEQFF. For the CDR3, the DNA is TGCGCCAGCAGCATGGGACTAGTGATTTCGGATGAGCAGTTCTTC. The chain recombines TRBV5-1 with TRBJ2-1; TRBD2 aligns across 8 bases. Germline-derived CDR1 and CDR2 are SGHRS and YFSETQ. The CDR3 contains 15 residues. Trimming removed 4 bases from V and 8 bases from J; junction bases left unmatched: 11.